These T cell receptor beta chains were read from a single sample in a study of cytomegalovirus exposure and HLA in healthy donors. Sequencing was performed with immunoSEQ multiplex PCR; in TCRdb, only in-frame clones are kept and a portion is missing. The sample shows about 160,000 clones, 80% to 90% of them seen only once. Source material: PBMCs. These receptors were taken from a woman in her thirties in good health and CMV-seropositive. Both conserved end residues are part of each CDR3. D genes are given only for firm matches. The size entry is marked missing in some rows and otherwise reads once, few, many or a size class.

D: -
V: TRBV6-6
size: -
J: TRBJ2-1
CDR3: CASSYPGRDNEQFF
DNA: TGTGCCAGCAGTTACCCTGGGAGAGACAATGAGCAGTTCTTC

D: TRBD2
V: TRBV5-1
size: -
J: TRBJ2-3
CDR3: CASSLGFSSGGTDTQYF
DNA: TGCGCCAGCAGCTTGGGTTTTTCTAGCGGGGGTACAGATACGCAGTATTTT

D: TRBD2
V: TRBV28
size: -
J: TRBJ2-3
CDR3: CASSFVAGTDTQYF
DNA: TGTGCCAGCAGTTTTGTAGCGGGTACAGATACGCAGTATTTT

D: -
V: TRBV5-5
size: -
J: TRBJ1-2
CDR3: CASSLSVRADYGYTF
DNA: TGTGCCAGCAGCTTGAGCGTCAGGGCGGACTATGGCTACACCTTC

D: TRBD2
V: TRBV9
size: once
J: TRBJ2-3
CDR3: CASSGGGTSTDTQYF
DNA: TGTGCCAGCAGCGGCGGGGGGACTAGCACAGATACGCAGTATTTT

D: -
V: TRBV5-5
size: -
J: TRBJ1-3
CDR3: CASSLEGRYSGNTIYF
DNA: TGTGCCAGCAGCTTGGAAGGCAGGTACTCTGGAAACACCATATATTTT

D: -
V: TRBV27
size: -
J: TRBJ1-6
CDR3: CASSLNLVGNSPLHF
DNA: TGTGCCAGCAGTTTAAATTTGGTCGGGAATTCACCCCTCCACTTT

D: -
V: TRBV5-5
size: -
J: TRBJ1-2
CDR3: CASSPTQATYGYTF
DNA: TGTGCCAGCAGCCCCACCCAGGCGACCTATGGCTACACCTTC

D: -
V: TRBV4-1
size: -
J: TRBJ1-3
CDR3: CASSYHESSGNTIYF
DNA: TGCGCCAGCAGCTATCACGAGAGCTCTGGAAACACCATATATTTT

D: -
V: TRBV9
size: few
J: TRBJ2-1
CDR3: CASSDYGSTYNEQFF
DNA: TGTGCCAGCAGCGATTACGGGTCGACCTACAATGAGCAGTTCTTC

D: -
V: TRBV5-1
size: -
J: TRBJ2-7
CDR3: CASSLVRQGGYEQYF
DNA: TGCGCCAGCAGTTTGGTTCGGCAGGGCGGCTACGAGCAGTACTTC

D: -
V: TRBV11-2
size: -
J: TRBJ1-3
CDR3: CASSSTSPSGNTIYF
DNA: TGTGCCAGCAGCTCGACATCTCCTTCTGGAAACACCATATATTTT

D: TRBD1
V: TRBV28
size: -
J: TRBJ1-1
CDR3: CATKDRVDTEAFF
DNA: TGTGCCACCAAAGACAGGGTTGACACTGAAGCTTTCTTT

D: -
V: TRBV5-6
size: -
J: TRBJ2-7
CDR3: CASSLSPPSGIPYEQYF
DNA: TGTGCCAGCAGCTTGTCTCCCCCCTCCGGGATACCCTACGAGCAGTACTTC

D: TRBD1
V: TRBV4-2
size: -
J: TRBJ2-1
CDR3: CASSQDRDRLYNEQFF
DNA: TGTGCCAGCAGCCAGGACCGGGACAGACTTTACAATGAGCAGTTCTTC

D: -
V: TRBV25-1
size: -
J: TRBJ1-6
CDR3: CASSTGHSNSPLHF
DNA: TGTGCCAGCAGTACGGGACACAGTAATTCACCCCTCCACTTT

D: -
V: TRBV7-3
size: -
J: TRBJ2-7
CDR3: CASSLMAPEQYF
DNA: TGTGCCAGCAGCTTAATGGCCCCCGAGCAGTACTTC

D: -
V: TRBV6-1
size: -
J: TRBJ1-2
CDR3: CASSTWAVYTF
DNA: TGTGCCAGCAGCACCTGGGCAGTGTACACCTTC

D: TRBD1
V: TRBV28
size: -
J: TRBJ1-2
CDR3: CASRGTGGDYGYTF
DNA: TGTGCCAGCAGGGGGACAGGGGGAGACTATGGCTACACCTTC

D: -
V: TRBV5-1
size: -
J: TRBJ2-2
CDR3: CASSLAGGGDTGELFF
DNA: TGCGCCAGCAGCTTGGCCGGAGGGGGCGACACCGGGGAGCTGTTTTTT

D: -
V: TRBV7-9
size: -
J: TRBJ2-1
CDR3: CASSLGANEQFF
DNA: TGTGCCAGCAGCTTAGGAGCCAATGAGCAGTTCTTC

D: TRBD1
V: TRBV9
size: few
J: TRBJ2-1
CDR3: CASSVVGARTGISYNEQFF
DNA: TGTGCCAGCAGCGTGGTTGGGGCCCGGACAGGGATCTCCTACAATGAGCAGTTCTTC

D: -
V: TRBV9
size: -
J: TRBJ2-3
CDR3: CASSVSLDGTDTQYF
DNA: TGTGCCAGCAGCGTATCACTAGACGGCACAGATACGCAGTATTTT

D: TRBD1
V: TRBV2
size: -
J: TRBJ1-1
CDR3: CASEGQGWTEAFF
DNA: TGTGCCAGCGAGGGACAGGGATGGACTGAAGCTTTCTTT

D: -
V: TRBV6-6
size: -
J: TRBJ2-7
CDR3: CASSYGGVTGLHEQYF
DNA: TGTGCCAGCAGTTATGGGGGGGTTACAGGGCTCCACGAGCAGTACTTC

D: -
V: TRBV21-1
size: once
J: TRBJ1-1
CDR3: CASTKGELWATEAFF
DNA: TGTGCCAGCACCAAAGGCGAGCTGTGGGCGACTGAAGCTTTCTTT

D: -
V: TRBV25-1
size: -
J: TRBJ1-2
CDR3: CASSLGGEGYTF
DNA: TGTGCCAGCAGCCTCGGGGGGGAGGGCTACACCTTC

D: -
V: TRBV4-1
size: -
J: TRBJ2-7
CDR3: CASSHPLGFYEQYF
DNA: TGCGCCAGCAGCCATCCACTTGGTTTCTACGAGCAGTACTTC

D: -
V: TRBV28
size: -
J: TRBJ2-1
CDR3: CASRRSFYNEQFF
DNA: TGTGCCAGCCGGAGGTCTTTCTACAATGAGCAGTTCTTC

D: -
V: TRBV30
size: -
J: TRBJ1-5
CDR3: CAWRRDNNQPQHF
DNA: TGTGCCTGGAGGAGGGACAACAATCAGCCCCAGCATTTT

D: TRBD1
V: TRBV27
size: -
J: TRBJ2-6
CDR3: CASSLSRQGLISGANVLTF
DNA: TGTGCCAGCAGTTTATCGAGACAGGGGCTGATCTCTGGGGCCAACGTCCTGACTTTC

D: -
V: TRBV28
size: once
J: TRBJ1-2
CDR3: CASSWTSGYTF
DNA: TGTGCCAGCAGTTGGACTTCTGGCTACACCTTC

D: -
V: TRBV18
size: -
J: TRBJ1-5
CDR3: CASSGGGNQPQHF
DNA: TGTGCCAGCTCGGGTGGAGGGAATCAGCCCCAGCATTTT

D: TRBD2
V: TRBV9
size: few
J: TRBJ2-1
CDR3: CASSLLAGGYNEQFF
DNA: TGTGCCAGCAGCTTGCTAGCGGGGGGGTACAATGAGCAGTTCTTC

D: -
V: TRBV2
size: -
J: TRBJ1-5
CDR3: CASSGTGGGPNQPQHF
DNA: TGTGCCAGCAGTGGGACGGGAGGGGGGCCAAATCAGCCCCAGCATTTT

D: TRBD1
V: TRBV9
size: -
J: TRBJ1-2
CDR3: CASSVGQNYGYTF
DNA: TGTGCCAGCTCCGTGGGACAGAACTATGGCTACACCTTC

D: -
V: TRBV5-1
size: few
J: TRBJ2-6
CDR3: CASSLVPSMVPGANVLTF
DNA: TGCGCCAGCAGCTTGGTACCTAGTATGGTCCCTGGGGCCAACGTCCTGACTTTC

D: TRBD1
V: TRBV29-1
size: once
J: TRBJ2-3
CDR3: CSVAIGQGSTTSTDTQYF
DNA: TGCAGCGTTGCAATTGGACAGGGCTCAACTACTAGCACAGATACGCAGTATTTT

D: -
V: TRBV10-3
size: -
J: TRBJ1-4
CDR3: CAISERPREGEKLFF
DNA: TGTGCCATCAGTGAGAGGCCTAGAGAGGGTGAAAAACTGTTTTTT

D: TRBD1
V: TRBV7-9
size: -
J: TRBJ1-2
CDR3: CASSTQGQLTNYGYTF
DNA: TGTGCCAGCAGCACCCAGGGACAGCTCACTAACTATGGCTACACCTTC

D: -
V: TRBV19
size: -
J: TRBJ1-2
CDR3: CASRTGSSYGYTF
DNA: TGTGCCAGTCGAACGGGGAGTTCCTATGGCTACACCTTC

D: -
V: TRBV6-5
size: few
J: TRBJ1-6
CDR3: CASSPGTPAPLHF
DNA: TGTGCCAGCAGTCCCGGGACACCGGCACCCCTCCACTTT

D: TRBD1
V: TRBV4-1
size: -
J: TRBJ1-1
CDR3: CASSPRTGARTEAFF
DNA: TGCGCCAGCAGCCCGAGGACAGGGGCAAGGACTGAAGCTTTCTTT

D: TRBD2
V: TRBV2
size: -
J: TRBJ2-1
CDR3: CASSERAGPSYNEQFF
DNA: TGTGCCAGCAGTGAAAGAGCGGGGCCCTCCTACAATGAGCAGTTCTTC

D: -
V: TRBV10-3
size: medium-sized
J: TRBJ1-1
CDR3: CAISEPGGNTEAFF
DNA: TGTGCCATCAGTGAGCCAGGAGGGAACACTGAAGCTTTCTTT

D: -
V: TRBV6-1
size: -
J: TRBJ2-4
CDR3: CASSKQVLKNIQYF
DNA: TGTGCCAGCAGTAAACAGGTGCTGAAAAACATTCAGTACTTC

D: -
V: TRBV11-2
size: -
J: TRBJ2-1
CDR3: CASSLDKGARSYNEQFF
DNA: TGTGCCAGCAGCTTAGATAAAGGGGCGCGGTCCTACAATGAGCAGTTCTTC